Each of the 15 T cell receptor beta chains below was sequenced from the same sample in a study of T cell changes during pregnancy in multiple sclerosis. Clones were read by immunoSEQ multiplex PCR, and TCRdb kept only the in-frame ones, dropping some. Seen here are more than 70,000 clones, 90% to 95% observed once, and the top ten hold about 2.5%. Sequenced here: peripheral blood, sampled in the second trimester of pregnancy. Receptors were obtained from a female donor with multiple sclerosis, enrolled in a pregnancy study.

In its sample, this clone was seen once. This rearrangement joins TRBV7-8 to TRBJ2-1; no clear D gene. This CDR3 is 17 amino acids long. V was shortened by 4 bases and J by 4 bases, with 20 bases between the two germline ends. Germline V gene sequence: CDR1 SGHVS, CDR2 FQNEAQ. Written as DNA, the CDR3 is TGTGCCAGCAGCTCCCGACACCGCTCTCCGTCTTACAATGAGCAGTTCTTC. This translates into CASSSRHRSPSYNEQFF.

The chain has TRBV9 and TRBJ2-3; 9 bases align to TRBD2. The CDR3 totals 15 residues. J was trimmed by 7 bases and V by 0 bases; bases with no gene match: 6. Germline V gene lookup returns CDR1 SGDLS and CDR2 YYNGEE. This chain's CDR3 is CASSVGLAGSHTQYF. As DNA, the CDR3 is TGTGCCAGCAGCGTAGGGCTAGCGGGGAGCCATACGCAGTATTTT.

The chain combines TRBV9 with TRBJ1-1; a possible D gene is TRBD1 (6 bases). The V gene lost 3 bases and the J gene lost 5 bases, with 17 bases spanning the gap. Germline CDR1 is SGDLS and CDR2 is YYNGEE. The CDR3 spans 15 residues. CDR3 nucleotide sequence: TGTGCCAGCAGCGACAGTCTACAGGGTCTTACTGAAGCTTTCTTT. Residues: CASSDSLQGLTEAFF. Full variable domain (remainder filled in from reference TRBV9 and TRBJ1-1): DSGVTQTPKHLITATGQRVTLRCSPRSGDLSVYWYQQSLDQGLQFLIQYYNGEERAKGNILERFSAQQFPDLHSELNLSSLELGDSALYFCASSDSLQGLTEAFFGQGTRLTVV.

With respect to this clone: An end of the junction differs from the germline gene, which may be a read error. The chain joins TRBV7-7 to TRBJ2-2; possibly TRBD2 for D (5 bases). This CDR3 comprises 17 residues. CDR1 and CDR2 from the germline V gene are SSHAT and FNYEAQ (reference sequence). The CDR3 protein is CASSPQASEGIEGELFF. Here the CDR3 DNA reads TGTGCTAGCAGCCCGCAGGCCTCCGAGGGTATTGAAGGGGAGCTGTTTTTT.

V usage is TRBV7-9 and J usage is TRBJ1-3; tentatively, D is TRBD1 (5 bases). CDR1 and CDR2 (germline): SEHNR, FQNEAQ (reference sequence). Trimming left V 5 bases short and J 3 bases short, with 11 bases between. CDR3 size: 14 residues. The CDR3, as DNA: TGTGCCAGCAGCGCCGCCAGGGATGGAAACACCATATATTTT. It is translated as CASSAARDGNTIYF.

V usage is TRBV7-9 and J usage is TRBJ2-7; tentatively, D is TRBD2 (7 bases). Germline lookup yields CDR1 SEHNR and CDR2 FQNEAQ (reference sequence). Between the trimmed V and J ends, which lost 1 base and 2 bases, there was a span of 12 bases. The CDR3 spans 15 residues. The CDR3 DNA reads as TGTGCCAGCAGCTTAGGGGCGGGGGCCACCTACGAGCAGTACTTC. Its protein product is CASSLGAGATYEQYF.

V usage is TRBV19 and J usage is TRBJ2-1; TRBD1 matches 12 bases. Germline CDR1 LNHDA, CDR2 SQIVND (reference sequence). The CDR3 is 17 residues long. Unmatched junction bases numbered 8, after V lost 8 bases and J lost 0 bases. CDR3 DNA sequence: TGTGCCAGTTCCGGGACAGGGGGCCCGAGCTCCTACAATGAGCAGTTCTTC. Its protein product is CASSGTGGPSSYNEQFF.

The V gene is TRBV7-8, the J gene TRBJ1-2; 10 positions match TRBD1. Looked up from germline, CDR1 is SGHVS and CDR2 is FQNEAQ. This CDR3 is built from 14 residues. Trimming cost V 4 bases and J 4 bases; bases outside gene matches: 3. The CDR3 spells CASSSGQGGYGYTF. DNA of the CDR3: TGTGCCAGCAGCTCTGGACAGGGGGGCTATGGCTACACCTTC.

The rearrangement links TRBV7-6 to TRBJ2-2, with 10 bases identical to TRBD2. Germline V gene data show CDR1 as SGHVS and CDR2 as FNYEAQ. J lost 6 bases, V lost 5 bases, and 9 bases had no gene match. The CDR3 runs 16 residues. The CDR3 sequence is CASSPWTSGYPGELFF. The DNA of the CDR3 is TGTGCCAGCAGCCCTTGGACTAGCGGCTACCCCGGGGAGCTGTTTTTT.

The chain joins TRBV6-6 to TRBJ1-1; D perhaps matches TRBD1 (6 bases). The ends were cut back, 2 bases at V and 8 bases at J, with 9 bases in the middle. CDR1 is MNHNY, CDR2 SVGAGI, per germline (reference sequence). The CDR3 contains 12 residues. Written as DNA, the CDR3 is TGTGCCAGCAGTTACGAGGGGGTCGAAGCTTTCTTT. Its translation is CASSYEGVEAFF.

This rearrangement joins TRBV6-1 to TRBJ2-1; tentative D call: TRBD1 (5 bases). Germline lookup yields CDR1 MNHNS and CDR2 SASEGT. This CDR3 comprises 15 residues. V lost 5 bases and J lost 4, with 15 bases in between. The CDR3 DNA reads as TGTGCCAGCAGTCCAGAAGGGGCGAAGTACAATGAGCAGTTCTTC. The encoded protein is CASSPEGAKYNEQFF.

For this clone: Other nucleotide sequences from this sample produce the same CDR3. The rearrangement links TRBV6-6 to TRBJ2-7; D remains ambiguous. The germline V gene has CDR1 MNHNY and CDR2 SVGAGI (reference sequence). The V end was cut by 2 bases, the J end by 3 bases, with 8 bases between. This CDR3 contains 13 residues. In DNA form, the CDR3 reads TGTGCCAGCAGTTACGACCGGAGCTACGAGCAGTACTTC. Amino acid sequence: CASSYDRSYEQYF.

The J gene is TRBJ1-6, the V gene TRBV27, with a tentative D call TRBD1 (5 bases). V gave up 6 bases and J gave up 6 bases, with 15 bases separating them. The germline gives CDR1 MNHEY, CDR2 SMNVEV (reference sequence). The CDR3 contains 15 residues. DNA for the CDR3: TGTGCCAGCAGCTTAAAAGGGGTCTTTAATTCACCCCTCCACTTT. Translating gives CASSLKGVFNSPLHF.

The genes are TRBV5-4 and TRBJ2-1, with 7 nucleotides matching TRBD2. Germline V lookup: CDR1 SGHNT, CDR2 YYREEE (reference sequence). The CDR3 covers 13 residues. V shed 4 bases and J 5 bases; nucleotides not matched to a gene: 3. CDR3 coding DNA: TGTGCCAGCAGCGGGACTACCCACAATGAGCAGTTCTTC. Translation: CASSGTTHNEQFF.

The V and J genes are TRBV6-4 and TRBJ2-3; possibly TRBD2 for D (5 bases). The V gene's germline CDR1 is MRHNA and CDR2 SNTAGT. V lost 6 bases, J lost 15 bases, and 22 bases lay in between. CDR3 length: 13 amino acids. The CDR3 spells CASRIGEAGPTYF. The CDR3 coding sequence is TGTGCCAGCAGGATCGGAGAGGCGGGTCCCACATATTTT.